The subject of this entry is one T cell receptor (beta chain). This sample was included in a study of OX40 agonist ivuxolimab in advanced cancers. This CDR3 comprises 13 residues. Germline CDR1 is LNHDA and CDR2 is SQIVND (reference sequence). V was clipped by 7 bases and J by 3 bases; unmatched bases: 5. TCRdb keeps only in-frame clones here, not all; method: immunoSEQ multiplex PCR. The sample carries some 57,000 clones, roughly 84% recorded once. The sample was CD4+ or CD8+ T cells sorted from blood, taken in a trial of the OX40 agonist ivuxolimab. The source is an adult with an advanced solid tumor such as melanoma, head and neck, liver or kidney cancer. V and J are TRBV19 and TRBJ2-7, with 8 bases fitting TRBD1. CDR3 bases: TGTGCCAGTAAGGGACAGGACCACTACGAGCAGTACTTC. It translates to CASKGQDHYEQYF.